The T cell receptor beta chain under discussion was sequenced for a study of blood T cell repertoires in COVID-19. Trimming stripped 3 bases from V and 1 base from J, with 13 bases between. Germline V gives CDR1 MDHEN, CDR2 SYDVKM. There are 16 residues in the CDR3. Sequenced by immunoSEQ multiplex PCR; TCRdb stores in-frame clones only, minus some. The sample carries around 320,000 clones, around 89% recorded once. The material sequenced was peripheral blood. The chain carries TRBV28 and TRBJ1-3, with a weak D call TRBD1 (5 bases). The clonotype comes from a woman under 40 who had recovered from COVID-19. The CDR3 is CASSLGGVGSGNTIYF. The CDR3 DNA reads TGTGCCAGCAGTTTGGGAGGGGTCGGTTCTGGAAACACCATATATTTT.